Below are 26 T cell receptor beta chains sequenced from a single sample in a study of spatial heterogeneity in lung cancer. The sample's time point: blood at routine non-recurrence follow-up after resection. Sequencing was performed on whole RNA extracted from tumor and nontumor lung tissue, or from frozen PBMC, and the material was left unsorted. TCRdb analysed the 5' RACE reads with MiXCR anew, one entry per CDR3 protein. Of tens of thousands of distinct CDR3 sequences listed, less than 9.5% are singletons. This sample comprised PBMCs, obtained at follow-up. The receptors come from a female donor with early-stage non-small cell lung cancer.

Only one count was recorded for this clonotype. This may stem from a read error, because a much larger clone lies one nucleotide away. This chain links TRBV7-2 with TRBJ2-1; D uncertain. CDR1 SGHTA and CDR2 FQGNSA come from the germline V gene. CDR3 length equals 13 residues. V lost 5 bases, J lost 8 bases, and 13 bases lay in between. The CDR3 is CASSPVQIHEQFF. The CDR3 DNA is TGTGCCAGCAGCCCAGTCCAAATCCATGAGCAGTTCTTC.

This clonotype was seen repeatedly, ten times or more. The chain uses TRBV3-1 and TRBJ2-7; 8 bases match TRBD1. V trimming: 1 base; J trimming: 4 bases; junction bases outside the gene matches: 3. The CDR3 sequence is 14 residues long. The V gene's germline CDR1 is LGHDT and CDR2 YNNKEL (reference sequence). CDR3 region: CASSQARQGYEQYF. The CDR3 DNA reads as TGTGCCAGCAGCCAAGCCCGACAGGGGTACGAGCAGTACTTC.

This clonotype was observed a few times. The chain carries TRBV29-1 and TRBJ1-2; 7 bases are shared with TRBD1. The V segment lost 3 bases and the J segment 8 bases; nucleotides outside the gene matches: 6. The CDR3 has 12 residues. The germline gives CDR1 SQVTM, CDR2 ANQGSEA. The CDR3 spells CSVDWDSWGYTF. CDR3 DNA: TGCAGCGTTGACTGGGACAGTTGGGGCTACACCTTC.

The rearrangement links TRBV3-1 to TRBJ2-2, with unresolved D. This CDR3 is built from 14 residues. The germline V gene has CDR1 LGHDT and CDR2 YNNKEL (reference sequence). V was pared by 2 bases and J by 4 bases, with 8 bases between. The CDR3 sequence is CASSQYEVTGELFF. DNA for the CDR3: TGTGCCAGCAGCCAATATGAGGTCACCGGGGAGCTGTTTTTT.

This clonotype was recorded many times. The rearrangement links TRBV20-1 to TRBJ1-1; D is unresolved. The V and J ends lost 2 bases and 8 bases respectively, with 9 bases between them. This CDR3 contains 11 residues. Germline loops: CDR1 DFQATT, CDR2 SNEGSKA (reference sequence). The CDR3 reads CSARREVEAFF. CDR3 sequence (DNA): TGCAGTGCTAGAAGGGAGGTCGAAGCTTTCTTT.

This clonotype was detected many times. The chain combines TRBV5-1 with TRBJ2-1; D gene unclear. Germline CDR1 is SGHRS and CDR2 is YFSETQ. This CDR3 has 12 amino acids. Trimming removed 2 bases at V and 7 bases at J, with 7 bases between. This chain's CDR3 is CASSLIENEQFF. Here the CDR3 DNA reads TGCGCCAGCAGCTTAATAGAGAATGAGCAGTTCTTC.

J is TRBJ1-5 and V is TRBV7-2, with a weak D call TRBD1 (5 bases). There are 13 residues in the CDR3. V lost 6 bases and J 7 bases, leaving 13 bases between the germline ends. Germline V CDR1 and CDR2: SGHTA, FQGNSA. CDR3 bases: TGTGCCAGCAGTCCACAGGAGCGGCAGCCCCAGCATTTT. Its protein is CASSPQERQPQHF.

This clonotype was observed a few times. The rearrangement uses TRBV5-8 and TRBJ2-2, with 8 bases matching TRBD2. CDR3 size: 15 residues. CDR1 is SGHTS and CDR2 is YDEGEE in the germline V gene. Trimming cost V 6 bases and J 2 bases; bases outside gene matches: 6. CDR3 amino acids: CASTGLADNTGELFF. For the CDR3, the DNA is TGTGCCAGCACCGGACTAGCAGATAACACCGGGGAGCTGTTTTTT.

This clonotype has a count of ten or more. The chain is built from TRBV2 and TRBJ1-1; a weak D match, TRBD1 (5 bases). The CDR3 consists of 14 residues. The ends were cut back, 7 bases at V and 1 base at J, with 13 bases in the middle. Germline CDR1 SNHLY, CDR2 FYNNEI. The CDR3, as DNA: TGTGCCAGCATCCGAGTCGGACAGAACACTGAAGCTTTCTTT. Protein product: CASIRVGQNTEAFF.

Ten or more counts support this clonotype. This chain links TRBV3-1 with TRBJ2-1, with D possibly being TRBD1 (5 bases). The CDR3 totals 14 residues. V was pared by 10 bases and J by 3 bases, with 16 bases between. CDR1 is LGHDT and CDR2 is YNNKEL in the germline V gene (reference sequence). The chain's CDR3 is CATIRTGSYNEQFF. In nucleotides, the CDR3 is TGTGCCACAATCCGTACAGGCAGCTACAATGAGCAGTTCTTC.

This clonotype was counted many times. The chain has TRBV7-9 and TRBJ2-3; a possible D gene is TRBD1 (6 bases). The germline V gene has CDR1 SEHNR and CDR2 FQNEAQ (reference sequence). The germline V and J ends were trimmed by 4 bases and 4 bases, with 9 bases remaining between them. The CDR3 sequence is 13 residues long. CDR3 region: CASSSRGPDTQYF. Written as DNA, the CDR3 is TGTGCCAGCAGCTCCAGGGGCCCAGATACGCAGTATTTT.

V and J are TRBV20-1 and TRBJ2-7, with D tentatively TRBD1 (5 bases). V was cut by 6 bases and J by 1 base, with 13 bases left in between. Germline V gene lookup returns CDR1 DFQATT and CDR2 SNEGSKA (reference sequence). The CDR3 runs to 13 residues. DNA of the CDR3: TGCAGTGCCGAGCAGGGTAGTTCCTACGAGCAGTACTTC. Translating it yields CSAEQGSSYEQYF.

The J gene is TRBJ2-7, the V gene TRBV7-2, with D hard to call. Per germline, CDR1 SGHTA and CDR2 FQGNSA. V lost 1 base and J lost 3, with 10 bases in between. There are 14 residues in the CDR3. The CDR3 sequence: CASSLGQNGYEQYF. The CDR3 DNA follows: TGTGCCAGCAGCTTAGGTCAGAATGGCTACGAGCAGTACTTC.

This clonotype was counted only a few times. The CDR3 DNA reads TGTGCCAGCAGCGTAGGGGACAACATCCAAGAGACCCAGTACTTC. Translation: CASSVGDNIQETQYF. The rearrangement uses TRBV9 and TRBJ2-5; perhaps TRBD1 as D (6 bases). This CDR3 contains 15 residues. The V gene's germline CDR1 is SGDLS and CDR2 YYNGEE. Trimming left V 0 bases short and J 1 base short, with 10 bases between.

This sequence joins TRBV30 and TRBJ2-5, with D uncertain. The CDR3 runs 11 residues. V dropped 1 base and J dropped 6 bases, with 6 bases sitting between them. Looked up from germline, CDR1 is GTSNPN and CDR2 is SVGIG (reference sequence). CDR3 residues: CAWSAPQTQYF. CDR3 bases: TGTGCCTGGAGTGCCCCACAGACCCAGTACTTC.

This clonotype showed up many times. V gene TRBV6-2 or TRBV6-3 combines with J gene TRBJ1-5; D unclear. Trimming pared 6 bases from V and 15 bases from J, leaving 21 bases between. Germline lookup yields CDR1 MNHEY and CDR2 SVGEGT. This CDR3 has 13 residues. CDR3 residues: CASSHGDLPQGHF. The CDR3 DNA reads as TGTGCCAGCAGCCACGGAGATCTACCTCAAGGGCATTTT.

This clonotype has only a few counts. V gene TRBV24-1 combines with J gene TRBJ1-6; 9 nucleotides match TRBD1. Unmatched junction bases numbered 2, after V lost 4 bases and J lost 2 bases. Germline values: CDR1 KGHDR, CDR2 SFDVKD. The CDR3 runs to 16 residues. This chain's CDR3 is CATSDRQGAYNSPLHF. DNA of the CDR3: TGTGCCACCAGTGACCGACAGGGGGCCTATAATTCACCCCTCCACTTT.

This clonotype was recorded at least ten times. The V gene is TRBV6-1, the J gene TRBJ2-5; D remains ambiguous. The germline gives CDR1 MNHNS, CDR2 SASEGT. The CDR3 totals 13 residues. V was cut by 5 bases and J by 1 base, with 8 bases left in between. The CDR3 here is CASSPRLQETQYF. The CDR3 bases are TGTGCCAGCAGTCCGAGGCTCCAAGAGACCCAGTACTTC.

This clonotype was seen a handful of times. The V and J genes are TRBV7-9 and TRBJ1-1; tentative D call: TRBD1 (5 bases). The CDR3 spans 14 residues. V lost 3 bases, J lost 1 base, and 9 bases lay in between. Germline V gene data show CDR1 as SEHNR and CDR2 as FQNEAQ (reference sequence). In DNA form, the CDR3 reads TGTGCCAGCAGCTTTGGACATACGAACACTGAAGCTTTCTTT. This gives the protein CASSFGHTNTEAFF.

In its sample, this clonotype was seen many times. The CDR3 DNA is TGTGCCAGCAGCCGGGACCCTAACTATGGCTACACCTTC. Translating gives CASSRDPNYGYTF. The gene calls are TRBV7-2 and TRBJ1-2, with a tentative D call TRBD1 (5 bases). V gave up 5 bases and J gave up 0 bases, with 7 bases separating them. The CDR3 extends over 13 amino acids. Germline V gene lookup returns CDR1 SGHTA and CDR2 FQGNSA.

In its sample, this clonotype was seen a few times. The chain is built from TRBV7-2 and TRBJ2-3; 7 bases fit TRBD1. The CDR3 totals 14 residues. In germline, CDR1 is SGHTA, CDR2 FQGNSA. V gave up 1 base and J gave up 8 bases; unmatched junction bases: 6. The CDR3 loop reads CASSLGQGKGTQYF. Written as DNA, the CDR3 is TGTGCCAGCAGCTTAGGACAGGGAAAGGGTACGCAGTATTTT.

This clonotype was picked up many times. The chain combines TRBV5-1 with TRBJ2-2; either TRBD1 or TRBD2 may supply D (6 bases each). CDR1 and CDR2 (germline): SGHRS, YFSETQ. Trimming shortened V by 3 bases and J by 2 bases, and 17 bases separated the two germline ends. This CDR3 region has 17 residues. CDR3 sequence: CASSSRGPALNTGELFF. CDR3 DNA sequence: TGCGCCAGCAGCTCTCGGGGGCCCGCCCTCAACACCGGGGAGCTGTTTTTT. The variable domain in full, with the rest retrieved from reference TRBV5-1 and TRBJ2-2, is KAGVTQTPRYLIKTRGQQVTLSCSPISGHRSVSWYQQTPGQGLQFLFEYFSETQRNKGNFPGRFSGRQFSNSRSEMNVSTLELGDSALYLCASSSRGPALNTGELFFGEGSRLTVL.

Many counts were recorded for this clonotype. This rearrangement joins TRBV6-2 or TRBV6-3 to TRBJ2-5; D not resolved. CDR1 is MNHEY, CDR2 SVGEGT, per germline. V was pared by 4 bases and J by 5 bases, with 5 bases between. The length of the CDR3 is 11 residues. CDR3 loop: CASSFPETQYF. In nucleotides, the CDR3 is TGTGCCAGCAGTTTCCCGGAGACCCAGTACTTC.

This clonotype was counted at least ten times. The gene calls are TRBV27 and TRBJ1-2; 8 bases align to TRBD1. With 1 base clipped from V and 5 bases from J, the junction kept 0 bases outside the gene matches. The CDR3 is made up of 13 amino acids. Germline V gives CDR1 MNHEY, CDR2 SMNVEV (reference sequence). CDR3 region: CASSLWTGYGYTF. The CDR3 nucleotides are TGTGCCAGCAGTTTATGGACAGGGTATGGCTACACCTTC.

Here the CDR3 reads CASYRGMNTEAFF. CDR3 in DNA: TGTGCCAGTTACAGGGGGATGAACACTGAAGCTTTCTTT. This chain connects TRBV6-5 to TRBJ1-1; 8 bases are a match to TRBD1. This CDR3 is 13 amino acids long. Looked up from germline, CDR1 is MNHEY and CDR2 is SVGAGI. The J segment lost 0 bases and the V segment lost 9 bases, leaving 3 bases of the junction unmatched.

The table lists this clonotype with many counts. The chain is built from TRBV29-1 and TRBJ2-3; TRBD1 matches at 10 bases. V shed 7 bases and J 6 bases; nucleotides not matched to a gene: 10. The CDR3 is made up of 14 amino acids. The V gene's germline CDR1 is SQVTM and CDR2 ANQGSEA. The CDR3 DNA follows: TGCAGCGCATCTTGGACAGGGGGGACGGATACGCAGTATTTT. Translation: CSASWTGGTDTQYF.